The clone carrying this T cell receptor (beta chain) has ten or more counts. The antigen remains undetermined. The data were taken from a study of T cells in Graves' hyperthyroidism and ophthalmopathy. Study-level information: Sampling of peripheral blood happened at initial diagnosis, prior to any treatment.

Trimming stripped 4 bases from V and 1 base from J, with 10 bases between. This CDR3 is built from 14 residues. Germline assignment: CDR1 SEHNR and CDR2 FQNEAQ (reference sequence). Researchers amplified the TCR beta CDR3 regions from RNA transcripts. HTBI primers were used for first-round RT-PCR of the TCR CDR3. TCRdb used MiXCR to reprocess the multiplex PCR reads, holding one entry per CDR3 protein. Of about 640,000 distinct CDR3 sequences in the sample, 13% to 15% were seen once. Patients were excluded for uncontrolled infection, other autoimmune disease, pregnancy or lactation. Broader study findings: Ophthalmopathy and stable hyperthyroidism were separated by a 13 V-J model.

The clonotype originates from a woman aged 45-65 years with Graves' ophthalmopathy. The chain is built from TRBV7-9 and TRBJ1-1; D remains ambiguous. The specimen sequenced was blood. The CDR3 sequence is CASSSTTANTEAFF. Here the CDR3 DNA reads TGTGCCAGCAGCTCGACGACCGCGAACACTGAAGCTTTCTTT.